The 32 T cell receptor beta chains given below trace back to one sample, sequenced in a study of blood T cell repertoires in COVID-19. Here immunoSEQ multiplex PCR was the method, and the copy in TCRdb shows in-frame clones only, minus some. In the table there are around 260,000 clones, around 90% of which are singletons. Sequenced sample: PBMCs or T cells enriched from blood (not recorded which). All receptors come from a woman in her thirties who had recovered from COVID-19.

This clone was observed a few times. Germline is not matched at one junction end, which may reflect a read error. The genes are TRBV9 and TRBJ2-1; 9 bases agree with TRBD2. The germline CDR1 and CDR2 sequences are SGDLS and YYNGEE. The CDR3 runs 15 residues. CDR3 nucleotides: TGTGCCAGCACCGTATCAGCGGGAGGCCCCAATGAGCAGTTCTTC. This translates into CASTVSAGGPNEQFF.

The chain carries TRBV5-4 and TRBJ2-5; TRBD2 matches 8 bases. V dropped 0 bases and J dropped 5; count of bases not matched to a gene: 6. The CDR3 sequence is 15 residues long. Germline V gene lookup returns CDR1 SGHNT and CDR2 YYREEE (reference sequence). The CDR3: CASSLGLAGSETQYF. The CDR3 nucleotides are TGTGCCAGCAGCTTGGGGCTAGCGGGTTCGGAGACCCAGTACTTC.

V and J are TRBV30 and TRBJ1-1; D perhaps matches TRBD1 (6 bases). Trimming cost V 0 bases and J 7 bases, with 15 bases left between them. In germline, CDR1 is GTSNPN, CDR2 SVGIG (reference sequence). The CDR3 covers 14 residues. The CDR3 region is CAWSVRGFRGEAFF. CDR3 DNA: TGTGCCTGGAGTGTACGGGGATTCAGGGGTGAAGCTTTCTTT.

The CDR3 here is CASSLAGRGLAGGPRETQYF. CDR3 DNA sequence: TGTGCCAGCAGCTTAGCCGGAAGGGGACTAGCGGGAGGGCCCAGAGAGACCCAGTACTTC. This chain uses TRBV7-2 with TRBJ2-5, with TRBD2 identical over 16 bases. In germline, CDR1 is SGHTA, CDR2 FQGNSA. Trimming removed 0 bases from V and 4 bases from J; junction bases left unmatched: 11. The CDR3 sequence is 20 residues long. The full variable domain, its missing parts supplied by reference TRBV7-2 and TRBJ2-5, is GAGVSQSPSNKVTEKGKDVELRCDPISGHTALYWYRQSLGQGLEFLIYFQGNSAPDKSGLPSDRFSAERTGGSVSTLTIQRTQQEDSAVYLCASSLAGRGLAGGPRETQYFGPGTRLLVL.

This chain uses TRBV6-2 or TRBV6-3 with TRBJ1-1, with a tentative D call TRBD1 (6 bases). Germline assignment: CDR1 MNHEY and CDR2 SVGEGT. CDR3 length equals 14 residues. V was pared by 5 bases and J by 0 bases, with 10 bases between. The DNA for the CDR3 is TGTGCCAGCAGTATACGACAGGTGAACACTGAAGCTTTCTTT. It specifies CASSIRQVNTEAFF.

This clone was found once. V and J are TRBV4-3 and TRBJ1-2; the D gene is possibly TRBD1 (5 bases). CDR3 length: 15 amino acids. The germline V and J ends were trimmed by 0 bases and 4 bases, with 12 bases remaining between them. Germline V lookup: CDR1 LGHNA, CDR2 YSLEER. The CDR3 here is CASSQDTGTGYGYTF. In DNA form, the CDR3 reads TGCGCCAGCAGCCAAGATACAGGCACGGGCTATGGCTACACCTTC.

The V gene is TRBV15, the J gene TRBJ2-2; tentatively, D is TRBD1 (5 bases). V lost 5 bases and J 5 bases, leaving 9 bases between the germline ends. Germline-derived CDR1 and CDR2 are LNHNV and YYDKDF (reference sequence). The CDR3 sequence is 13 residues long. The CDR3 region is CATSPRTTGELFF. DNA for the CDR3: TGTGCCACCAGCCCCCGGACAACCGGGGAGCTGTTTTTT. The full variable domain, its missing parts supplied by reference TRBV15 and TRBJ2-2, is DAMVIQNPRYQVTQFGKPVTLSCSQTLNHNVMYWYQQKSSQAPKLLFHYYDKDFNNEADTPDNFQSRRPNTSFCFLDIRSPGLGDTAMYLCATSPRTTGELFFGEGSRLTVL.

J is TRBJ1-5 and V is TRBV4-2; weak D call: TRBD1 (5 bases). Trimming took off 0 bases at V and 4 bases at J, with 10 bases between the two ends. Germline-derived CDR1 and CDR2 are LGHNA and YNFKEQ. There are 15 residues in the CDR3. The CDR3 DNA is TGTGCCAGCAGCCAAGAGGGGCAGTTTAATCAGCCCCAGCATTTT. Protein product: CASSQEGQFNQPQHF.

CDR3 protein: CASSHESGHNSPLHF. The CDR3 DNA sequence: TGTGCCAGCAGTCACGAGTCAGGGCATAATTCACCCCTCCACTTT. V gene TRBV6-5 combines with J gene TRBJ1-6, with D possibly TRBD1 on 5 matching bases. The germline CDR1 and CDR2 sequences are MNHEY and SVGAGI. Between the trimmed V and J ends, which lost 5 bases and 5 bases, there was a span of 13 bases. The length of the CDR3 is 15 residues.

The chain has TRBV6-1 and TRBJ1-5; 8 positions agree with TRBD1. Germline values: CDR1 MNHNS, CDR2 SASEGT. Losses at the gene ends were 0 bases for V and 3 bases for J; bases not matched to a gene: 13. The CDR3 runs to 19 residues. The DNA of the CDR3 is TGTGCCAGCAGTGAAGCTAGGAGACAGGGGCCTCGGGCCAATCAGCCCCAGCATTTT. It specifies CASSEARRQGPRANQPQHF.

The genes are TRBV9 and TRBJ2-1, with TRBD2 identical over 11 bases. Germline CDR1 is SGDLS and CDR2 is YYNGEE. Losses at the gene ends were 0 bases for V and 7 bases for J; bases not matched to a gene: 6. This CDR3 is built from 16 residues. CDR3 protein: CASSVGLAGGLNEQFF. DNA for the CDR3: TGTGCCAGCAGCGTAGGCCTAGCGGGAGGCTTAAATGAGCAGTTCTTC.

This clone was seen a single time. The chain combines TRBV11-2 with TRBJ2-7, with 7 nucleotides matching TRBD1. CDR3 length: 15 residues. CDR1 SGHAT and CDR2 FQNNGV come from the germline V gene. Trimming cost V 9 bases and J 7 bases; bases outside gene matches: 18. CDR3 amino acids: CASSVPLKGALEQYF. DNA for the CDR3: TGTGCCAGTAGCGTTCCTCTCAAGGGGGCGCTGGAGCAGTACTTC.

The chain uses TRBV28 and TRBJ2-5; the match to TRBD1 covers 7 bases. The CDR3 runs to 13 residues. Per the germline V gene, CDR1 is MDHEN and CDR2 is SYDVKM. Losses at the gene ends were 8 bases for V and 0 bases for J; bases not matched to a gene: 3. The CDR3 nucleotides are TGTGCCAGCCAGGACAGGAACCAAGAGACCCAGTACTTC. Encoded protein: CASQDRNQETQYF.

This rearrangement joins TRBV19 to TRBJ1-6, with 7 bases aligning to TRBD1. Trimming cost V 3 bases and J 8 bases; bases outside gene matches: 7. From germline, CDR1 is LNHDA and CDR2 SQIVND (reference sequence). This CDR3 comprises 15 residues. CDR3 nucleotides: TGTGCCAGTAGTATGAACAGGGGAGCGGATTCACCCCTCCACTTT. This translates into CASSMNRGADSPLHF.

This clone was counted between two and nine times. The identical CDR3 is also encoded by other nucleotide sequences in the sample. The chain has TRBV5-1 and TRBJ2-3; 8 positions match TRBD2. The CDR3 has 14 residues. V shed 0 bases and J 3 bases; nucleotides not matched to a gene: 0. Germline CDR1 reads SGHRS; CDR2 reads YFSETQ. As DNA, the CDR3 is TGCGCCAGCAGCTTGGGACTAGCGACAGATACGCAGTATTTT. Protein sequence: CASSLGLATDTQYF.

The chain uses TRBV6-6 and TRBJ1-5; TRBD1 matches 7 bases. Trimming at V came to 5 bases and at J to 6 bases, leaving 16 bases not matched to a gene. Germline CDR1 and CDR2: MNHNY and SVGAGI (reference sequence). The CDR3 sequence is 17 residues long. The CDR3, as DNA: TGTGCCAGCAGTCCCCCGCGACAGGGTTGGTCCGCTCAGCCCCAGCATTTT. Translation gives CASSPPRQGWSAQPQHF.

This clone appeared a few times. V gene TRBV7-2 combines with J gene TRBJ1-6; D call uncertain. CDR1 is SGHTA, CDR2 FQGNSA, per germline. With 1 base removed from V and 10 bases from J, the gap between germline ends came to 11 bases. This CDR3 spans 14 amino acids. CDR3 DNA: TGTGCCAGCAGCTTAGGGATAGCCCACTCACCCCTCCACTTT. This codes for CASSLGIAHSPLHF.

This sequence joins TRBV4-1 and TRBJ1-2, with a weak D call TRBD1 (5 bases). CDR3 length equals 16 residues. The germline V gene has CDR1 MGHRA and CDR2 YSYEKL. Trimming stripped 5 bases from V and 5 bases from J, with 21 bases between. The DNA for the CDR3 is TGCGCCAGCAGCTTCGTTGGGGCGGGACGTAGATATGGCTACACCTTC. Translated: CASSFVGAGRRYGYTF.

Here the CDR3 DNA reads TGTGCCAGCAGTTACGGTGACAGGGGGATCACTGAAGCTTTCTTT. It codes for CASSYGDRGITEAFF. J is TRBJ1-1 and V is TRBV6-2 or TRBV6-3; 9 nucleotides agree with TRBD1. Losses at the gene ends were 2 bases for V and 4 bases for J; bases not matched to a gene: 5. Looked up from germline, CDR1 is MNHEY and CDR2 is SVGEGT. The CDR3 covers 15 residues.

The V call is TRBV7-2, the J call TRBJ2-6; 9 bases agree with TRBD2. The ends lost 3 bases at V and 0 bases at J; junction bases unmatched: 6. This CDR3 contains 18 residues. Germline V lookup: CDR1 SGHTA, CDR2 FQGNSA. CDR3 in amino acids: CASSLSGRLISGANVLTF. The CDR3 region has the DNA TGTGCCAGCAGCTTGAGCGGGAGGCTGATCTCTGGGGCCAACGTCCTGACTTTC.

In its sample, this clone was seen once. The V gene is TRBV15, the J gene TRBJ2-2; D unresolved. The CDR3 runs to 15 residues. Trimming took 0 bases from V and 11 from J, leaving 16 bases between them. Germline lookup yields CDR1 LNHNV and CDR2 YYDKDF (reference sequence). As DNA, the CDR3 is TGTGCCACCAGCAGAGATAGGAGTGGAGTCGGTGAGCTGTTTTTT. Translated: CATSRDRSGVGELFF.

This chain uses TRBV6-2 or TRBV6-3 with TRBJ1-2, with 11 bases identical to TRBD1. Germline V gene data show CDR1 as MNHEY and CDR2 as SVGEGT. Trimming took 5 bases from V and 3 from J; bases not matched to a gene: 5. CDR3 size: 15 residues. The CDR3 nucleotides are TGTGCCAGCAGTGGACAGGGGGCGCCGGACTATGGCTACACCTTC. It is translated as CASSGQGAPDYGYTF.

The chain uses TRBV5-1 and TRBJ1-1; D perhaps matches TRBD1 (5 bases). Germline-derived CDR1 and CDR2 are SGHRS and YFSETQ. Trimming pared 0 bases from V and 1 base from J, leaving 7 bases between. The CDR3 extends over 14 amino acids. CDR3 nucleotides: TGCGCCAGCAGCTTGGTTGACAGGAACACTGAAGCTTTCTTT. Its translation: CASSLVDRNTEAFF.

The rearrangement uses TRBV6-5 and TRBJ2-5; no clear D gene. The germline CDR1 and CDR2 sequences are MNHEY and SVGAGI. Trimming took 7 bases from V and 2 from J, leaving 11 bases between them. The CDR3 length is 13 residues. Written as DNA, the CDR3 is TGTGCCAGCAACTCCGACTCGCAAGAGACCCAGTACTTC. Protein: CASNSDSQETQYF.

The chain couples TRBV7-9 to TRBJ1-1; D not resolved. Per germline, CDR1 SEHNR and CDR2 FQNEAQ (reference sequence). V was shortened by 5 bases and J by 4 bases, with 11 bases between the two germline ends. There are 13 residues in the CDR3. The CDR3 sequence: CASSPYLSTEAFF. In DNA, the CDR3 is TGTGCCAGCAGCCCATACCTGAGCACTGAAGCTTTCTTT.

The chain uses TRBV20-1 and TRBJ1-1; 10 nucleotides agree with TRBD1. The CDR3 runs to 11 residues. Germline values: CDR1 DFQATT, CDR2 SNEGSKA (reference sequence). In DNA form, the CDR3 reads TGCAGAGGACAGGGGGGTGCTGAAGCTTTCTTT. It codes for CRGQGGAEAFF.

This chain links TRBV10-3 with TRBJ1-3; TRBD1 is a possible D gene (5 bases). Trimming removed 4 bases at V and 1 base at J, with 11 bases between. This CDR3 has 15 amino acids. Germline V gene data show CDR1 as ENHRY and CDR2 as SYGVKD. In DNA, the CDR3 is TGTGCCATCAGTGTTAGGGGCGCTTCTGGAAACACCATATATTTT. It specifies CAISVRGASGNTIYF.

The chain couples TRBV6-2 or TRBV6-3 to TRBJ1-1; D unresolved. The germline gives CDR1 MNHEY, CDR2 SVGEGT. This CDR3 has 13 amino acids. V was trimmed by 1 base and J by 2 bases, leaving 5 bases between them. The CDR3 coding sequence is TGTGCCAGCAGTTACTACAGTAACACTGAAGCTTTCTTT. Protein product: CASSYYSNTEAFF.

This rearrangement joins TRBV28 to TRBJ1-5; 10 bases are a match to TRBD1. The CDR3 runs 16 residues. Germline V CDR1 and CDR2: MDHEN, SYDVKM. V dropped 2 bases and J dropped 6; count of bases not matched to a gene: 7. In DNA form, the CDR3 reads TGTGCCAGCAGTTTAACGACAGGGGGCGCGGGTCAGCCCCAGCATTTT. It translates to CASSLTTGGAGQPQHF.

The chain carries TRBV5-1 and TRBJ2-5; D not certain. The CDR3 runs to 13 residues. Germline loops: CDR1 SGHRS, CDR2 YFSETQ. V dropped 4 bases and J dropped 5 bases, with 12 bases sitting between them. CDR3 coding DNA: TGCGCCAGCAGCCCCGGTTCCTGGGAGACCCAGTACTTC. Protein: CASSPGSWETQYF.

This clone was seen once. The CDR3 is CASSYTGQVYEQYF. The CDR3 DNA is TGTGCCAGCAGTTACACGGGACAGGTCTACGAGCAGTACTTC. The rearrangement uses TRBV27 and TRBJ2-7; TRBD1 matches 8 bases. Germline V lookup: CDR1 MNHEY, CDR2 SMNVEV (reference sequence). The CDR3 has 14 amino acids. J lost 3 bases, V lost 4 bases, and 5 bases had no gene match.

The chain combines TRBV27 with TRBJ2-7; 15 nucleotides agree with TRBD2. V was clipped by 5 bases and J by 5 bases; unmatched bases: 4. This CDR3 contains 15 residues. Germline CDR1 is MNHEY and CDR2 is SMNVEV (reference sequence). CDR3 region: CASSEGTSGRNEQYF. The CDR3 DNA sequence: TGTGCCAGCAGTGAGGGGACTAGCGGGAGGAACGAGCAGTACTTC.